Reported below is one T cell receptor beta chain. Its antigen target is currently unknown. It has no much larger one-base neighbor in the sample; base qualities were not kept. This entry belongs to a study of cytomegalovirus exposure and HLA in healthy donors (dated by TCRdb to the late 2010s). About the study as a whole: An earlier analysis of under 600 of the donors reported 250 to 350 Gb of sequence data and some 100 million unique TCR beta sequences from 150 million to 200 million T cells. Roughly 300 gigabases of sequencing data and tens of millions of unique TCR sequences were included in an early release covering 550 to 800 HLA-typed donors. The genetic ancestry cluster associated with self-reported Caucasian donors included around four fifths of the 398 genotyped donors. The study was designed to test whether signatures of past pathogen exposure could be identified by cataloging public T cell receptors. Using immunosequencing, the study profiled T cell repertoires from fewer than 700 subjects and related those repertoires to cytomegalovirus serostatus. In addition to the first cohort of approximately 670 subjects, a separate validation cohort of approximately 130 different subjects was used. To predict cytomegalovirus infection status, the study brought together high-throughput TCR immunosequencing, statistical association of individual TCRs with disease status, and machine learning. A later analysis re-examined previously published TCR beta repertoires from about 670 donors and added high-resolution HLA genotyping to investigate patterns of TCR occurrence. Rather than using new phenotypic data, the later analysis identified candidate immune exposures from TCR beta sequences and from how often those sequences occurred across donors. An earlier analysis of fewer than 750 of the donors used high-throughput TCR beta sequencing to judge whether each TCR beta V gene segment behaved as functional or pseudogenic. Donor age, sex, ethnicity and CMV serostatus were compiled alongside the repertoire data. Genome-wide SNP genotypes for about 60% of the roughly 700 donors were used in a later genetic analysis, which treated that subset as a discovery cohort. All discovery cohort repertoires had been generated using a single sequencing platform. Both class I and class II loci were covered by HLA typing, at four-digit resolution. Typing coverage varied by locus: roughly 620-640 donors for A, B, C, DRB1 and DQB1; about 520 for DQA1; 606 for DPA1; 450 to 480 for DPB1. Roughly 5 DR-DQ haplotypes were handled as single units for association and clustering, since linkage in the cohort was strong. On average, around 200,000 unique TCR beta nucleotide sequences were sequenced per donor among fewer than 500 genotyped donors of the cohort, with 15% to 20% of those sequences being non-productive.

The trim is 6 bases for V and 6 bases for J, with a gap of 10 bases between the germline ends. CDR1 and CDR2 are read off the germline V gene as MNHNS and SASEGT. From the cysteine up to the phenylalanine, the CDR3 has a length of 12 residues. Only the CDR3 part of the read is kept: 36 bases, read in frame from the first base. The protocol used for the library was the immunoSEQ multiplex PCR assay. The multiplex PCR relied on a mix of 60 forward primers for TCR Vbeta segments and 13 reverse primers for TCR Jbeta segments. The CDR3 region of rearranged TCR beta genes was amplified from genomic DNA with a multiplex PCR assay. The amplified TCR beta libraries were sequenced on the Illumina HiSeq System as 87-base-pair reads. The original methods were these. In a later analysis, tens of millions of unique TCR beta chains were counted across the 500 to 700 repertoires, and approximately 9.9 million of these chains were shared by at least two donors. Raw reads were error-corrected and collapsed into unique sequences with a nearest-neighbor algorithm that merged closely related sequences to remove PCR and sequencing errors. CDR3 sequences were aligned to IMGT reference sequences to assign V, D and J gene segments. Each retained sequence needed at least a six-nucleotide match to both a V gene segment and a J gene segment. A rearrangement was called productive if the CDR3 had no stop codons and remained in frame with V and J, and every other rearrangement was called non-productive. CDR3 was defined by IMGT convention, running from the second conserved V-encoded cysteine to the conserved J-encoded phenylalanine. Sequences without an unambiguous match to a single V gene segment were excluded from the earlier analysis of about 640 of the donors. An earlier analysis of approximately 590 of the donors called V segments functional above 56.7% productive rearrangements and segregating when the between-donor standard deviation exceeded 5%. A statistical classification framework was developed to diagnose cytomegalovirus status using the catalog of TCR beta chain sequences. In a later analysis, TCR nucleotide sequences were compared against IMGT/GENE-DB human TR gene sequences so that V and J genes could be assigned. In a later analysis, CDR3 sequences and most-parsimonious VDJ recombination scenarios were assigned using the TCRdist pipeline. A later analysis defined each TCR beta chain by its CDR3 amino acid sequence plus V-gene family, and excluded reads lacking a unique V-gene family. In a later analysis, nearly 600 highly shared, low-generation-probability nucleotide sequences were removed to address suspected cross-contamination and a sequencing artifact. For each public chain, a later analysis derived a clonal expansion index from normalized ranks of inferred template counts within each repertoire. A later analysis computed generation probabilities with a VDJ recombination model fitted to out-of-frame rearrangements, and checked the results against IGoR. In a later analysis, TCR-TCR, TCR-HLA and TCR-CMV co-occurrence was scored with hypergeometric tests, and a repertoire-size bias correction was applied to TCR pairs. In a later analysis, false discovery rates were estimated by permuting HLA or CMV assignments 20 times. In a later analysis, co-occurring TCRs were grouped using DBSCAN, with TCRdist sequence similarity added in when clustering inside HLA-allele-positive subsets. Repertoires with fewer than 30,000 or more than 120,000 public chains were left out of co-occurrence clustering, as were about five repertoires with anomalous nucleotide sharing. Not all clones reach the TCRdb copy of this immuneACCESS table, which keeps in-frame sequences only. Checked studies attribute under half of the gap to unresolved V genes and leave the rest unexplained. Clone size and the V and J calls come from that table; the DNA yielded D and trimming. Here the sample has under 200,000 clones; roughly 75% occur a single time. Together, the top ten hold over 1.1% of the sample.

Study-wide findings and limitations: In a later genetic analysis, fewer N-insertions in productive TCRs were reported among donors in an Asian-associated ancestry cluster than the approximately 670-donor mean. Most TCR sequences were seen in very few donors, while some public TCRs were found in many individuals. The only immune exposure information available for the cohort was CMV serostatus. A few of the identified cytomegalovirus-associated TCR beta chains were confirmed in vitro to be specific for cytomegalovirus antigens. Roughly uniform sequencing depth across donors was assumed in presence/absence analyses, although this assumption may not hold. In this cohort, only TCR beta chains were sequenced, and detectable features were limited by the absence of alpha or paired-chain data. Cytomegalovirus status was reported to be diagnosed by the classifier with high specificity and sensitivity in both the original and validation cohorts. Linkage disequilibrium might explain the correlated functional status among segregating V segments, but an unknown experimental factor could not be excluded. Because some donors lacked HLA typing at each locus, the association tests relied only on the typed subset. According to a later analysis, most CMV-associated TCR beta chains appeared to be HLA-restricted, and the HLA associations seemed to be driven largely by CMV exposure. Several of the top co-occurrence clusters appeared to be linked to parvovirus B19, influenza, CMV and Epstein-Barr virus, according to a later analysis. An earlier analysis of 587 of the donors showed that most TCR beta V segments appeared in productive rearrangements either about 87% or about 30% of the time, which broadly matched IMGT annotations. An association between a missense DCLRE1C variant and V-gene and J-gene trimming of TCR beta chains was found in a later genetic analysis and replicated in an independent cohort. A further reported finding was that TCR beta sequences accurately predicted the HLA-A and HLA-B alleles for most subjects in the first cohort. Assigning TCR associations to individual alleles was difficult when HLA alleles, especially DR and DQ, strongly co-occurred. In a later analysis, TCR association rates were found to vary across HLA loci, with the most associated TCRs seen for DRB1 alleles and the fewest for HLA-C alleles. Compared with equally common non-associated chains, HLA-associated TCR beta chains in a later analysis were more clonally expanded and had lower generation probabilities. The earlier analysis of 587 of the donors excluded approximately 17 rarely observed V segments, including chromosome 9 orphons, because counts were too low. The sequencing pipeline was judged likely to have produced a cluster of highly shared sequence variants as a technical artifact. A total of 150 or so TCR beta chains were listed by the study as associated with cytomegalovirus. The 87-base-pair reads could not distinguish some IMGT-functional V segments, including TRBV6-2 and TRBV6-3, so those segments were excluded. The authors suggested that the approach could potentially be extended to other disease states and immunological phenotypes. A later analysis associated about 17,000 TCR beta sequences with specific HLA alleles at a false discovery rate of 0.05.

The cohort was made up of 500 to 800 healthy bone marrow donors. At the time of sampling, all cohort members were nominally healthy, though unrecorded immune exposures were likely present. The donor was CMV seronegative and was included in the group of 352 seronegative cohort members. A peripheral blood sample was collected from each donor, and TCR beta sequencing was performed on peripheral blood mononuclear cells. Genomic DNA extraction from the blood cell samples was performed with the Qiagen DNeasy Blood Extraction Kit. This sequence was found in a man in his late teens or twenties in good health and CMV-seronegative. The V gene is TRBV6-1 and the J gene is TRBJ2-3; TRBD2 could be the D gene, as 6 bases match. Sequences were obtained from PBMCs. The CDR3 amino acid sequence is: CASSGSGDTQYF. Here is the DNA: TGTGCCAGCAGCGGGAGCGGTGATACGCAGTATTTT.